A single sample gave rise to the 5 T cell receptor beta chains below, sequenced in a study of cytomegalovirus exposure and HLA in healthy donors. Some clones are missing from TCRdb's copy, which holds only in-frame ones; the method was immunoSEQ multiplex PCR. The sample holds tens of thousands of clones; about 89% are singletons and the top ten take roughly 3.1%. Source material: PBMCs. The receptors derive from a man younger than 35 in good health and CMV-seronegative.

The chain is built from TRBV7-2 and TRBJ2-7, with D possibly matching TRBD1 (6 bases). Trimming stripped 5 bases from V and 3 bases from J, with 23 bases between. The length of the CDR3 is 17 residues. Germline V gene data show CDR1 as SGHTA and CDR2 as FQGNSA. CDR3 in amino acids: CASSPWTEITHNYEQYF. The CDR3, as DNA: TGTGCCAGCAGCCCGTGGACAGAGATAACCCACAACTACGAGCAGTACTTC. Supplemented by reference TRBV7-2 and TRBJ2-7, the full variable domain reads GAGVSQSPSNKVTEKGKDVELRCDPISGHTALYWYRQSLGQGLEFLIYFQGNSAPDKSGLPSDRFSAERTGGSVSTLTIQRTQQEDSAVYLCASSPWTEITHNYEQYFGPGTRLTVT.

The chain recombines TRBV5-6 with TRBJ1-2, with 7 nucleotides matching TRBD1. V shed 0 bases and J 8 bases; nucleotides not matched to a gene: 10. The CDR3 is made up of 15 amino acids. Looked up from germline, CDR1 is SGHDT and CDR2 is YYEEEE. CDR3 sequence (DNA): TGTGCCAGCAGCTTGGCCGGGAGACAGGGAGGAGGCTACACCTTC. Amino acid sequence: CASSLAGRQGGGYTF.

The gene calls are TRBV29-1 and TRBJ2-1; a weak D match, TRBD1 (7 bases). The CDR3 sequence is 13 residues long. The germline V and J ends were trimmed by 2 bases and 8 bases, with 13 bases remaining between them. The germline gives CDR1 SQVTM, CDR2 ANQGSEA. Written as DNA, the CDR3 is TGCAGCGTTGAATGGGGCAGGGGGGATGAGCAGTTCTTC. It is translated as CSVEWGRGDEQFF.

This chain connects TRBV10-3 to TRBJ1-1; D might be TRBD1 (6 bases). CDR3 length equals 15 residues. Germline CDR1 is ENHRY and CDR2 is SYGVKD. The V and J ends lost 0 bases and 6 bases respectively, with 14 bases between them. CDR3 region: CAISESIGTSAEAFF. The CDR3 bases are TGTGCCATCAGTGAGTCGATAGGGACATCTGCTGAAGCTTTCTTT.

The chain links TRBV30 to TRBJ2-7, with 7 bases matching TRBD2. The V segment lost 2 bases and the J segment 7 bases; nucleotides outside the gene matches: 14. Germline CDR1 is GTSNPN and CDR2 is SVGIG (reference sequence). The CDR3 is 15 residues long. The CDR3 reads CAWSPLGGRVGEQYF. CDR3 sequence (DNA): TGTGCCTGGAGTCCCTTGGGAGGGAGGGTGGGGGAGCAGTACTTC.